A selection of T cell receptor beta chains follows, all from one sample in a study of shared clonotypes between healthy human individuals. The data were produced by immunoSEQ multiplex PCR, yet TCRdb's version contains in-frame clones alone and is incomplete. This sample has approximately 1.9 million clones, with just over 90% found just once. The sample comprised naive CD8+ T cells from PBMCs. Receptor source: a young man in good health. Some clones in this sample may be carry-over from other donors' samples. CDR3s include the opening cysteine and the closing phenylalanine or tryptophan. D genes are given only for firm matches. Part of the rows lack a size; the others show once, few, many or a class for expanded clones.

size: .
J: TRBJ2-3
V: TRBV6-5
D: .
CDR3: CASSPTRLRTDTQYF
DNA: TGTGCCAGCAGCCCGACTAGGCTTCGCACAGATACGCAGTATTTT

size: .
J: TRBJ1-1
V: TRBV5-1
D: TRBD1
CDR3: CASSSYRQGGTEAFF
DNA: TGCGCCAGCAGTTCGTACAGACAGGGGGGGACTGAAGCTTTCTTT

size: .
J: TRBJ2-1
V: TRBV4-1
D: .
CDR3: CASSQLGAVRKDNEQFF
DNA: TGCGCCAGCAGCCAATTGGGGGCGGTACGGAAAGACAATGAGCAGTTCTTC

size: .
J: TRBJ2-7
V: TRBV7-2
D: .
CDR3: CASSPSRGASYEQYF
DNA: TGTGCCAGCAGCCCCTCCCGAGGGGCTTCCTACGAGCAGTACTTC

size: .
J: TRBJ2-1
V: TRBV7-9
D: TRBD2
CDR3: CASSLVLAGGPYEQFF
DNA: TGTGCCAGCAGCTTAGTCCTAGCGGGAGGTCCCTATGAGCAGTTCTTC

size: .
J: TRBJ2-7
V: TRBV29-1
D: .
CDR3: CSVEDGSYEQYF
DNA: TGCAGCGTTGAAGACGGATCCTACGAGCAGTACTTC

size: .
J: TRBJ1-2
V: TRBV6-6
D: .
CDR3: CASSYSSGNYGYTF
DNA: TGTGCCAGCAGTTACAGTTCAGGGAACTATGGCTACACCTTC

size: .
J: TRBJ1-1
V: TRBV4-2
D: .
CDR3: CASSHRQGNTEAFF
DNA: TGTGCCAGCAGCCATCGACAAGGAAACACTGAAGCTTTCTTT

size: .
J: TRBJ1-2
V: TRBV2
D: .
CDR3: CALRVPGGYTF
DNA: TGTGCCTTAAGGGTCCCGGGGGGCTACACCTTC

size: .
J: TRBJ2-1
V: TRBV21-1
D: .
CDR3: CASSKGGDNEQFF
DNA: TGTGCCAGCAGCAAAGGGGGAGACAATGAGCAGTTCTTC

size: .
J: TRBJ1-1
V: TRBV28
D: TRBD1
CDR3: CASSPPGQDGEAFF
DNA: TGTGCCAGCAGCCCGCCGGGACAGGATGGGGAAGCTTTCTTT

size: .
J: TRBJ2-1
V: TRBV28
D: TRBD2
CDR3: CASSLRTSNANEQFF
DNA: TGTGCCAGCAGTCTCCGGACTAGCAACGCAAATGAGCAGTTCTTC

size: .
J: TRBJ2-1
V: TRBV4-1
D: .
CDR3: CASSQRDGYNEQFF
DNA: TGCGCCAGCAGCCAACGGGACGGCTACAATGAGCAGTTCTTC

size: .
J: TRBJ2-5
V: TRBV6-1
D: .
CDR3: CASSEITGDWETQYF
DNA: TGTGCCAGCAGTGAAATCACAGGGGACTGGGAGACCCAGTACTTC

size: .
J: TRBJ1-2
V: TRBV2
D: .
CDR3: CASSEPGGLNYGYTF
DNA: TGTGCCAGCAGTGAACCTGGGGGCCTGAACTATGGCTACACCTTC

size: .
J: TRBJ2-1
V: TRBV18
D: TRBD2
CDR3: CASSMGGTFSSYNEQFF
DNA: TGTGCCAGCTCAATGGGAGGGACTTTCAGCTCCTACAATGAGCAGTTCTTC

size: .
J: TRBJ2-3
V: TRBV5-6
D: TRBD2
CDR3: CASSNRLAGGNTDTQYF
DNA: TGTGCCAGCAGCAATCGACTAGCGGGGGGGAACACAGATACGCAGTATTTT

size: .
J: TRBJ1-4
V: TRBV6-5
D: .
CDR3: CASSPEGATNEKLFF
DNA: TGTGCCAGCAGTCCGGAGGGTGCAACTAATGAAAAACTGTTTTTT

size: .
J: TRBJ1-5
V: TRBV19
D: TRBD1
CDR3: CASRGQGARKPQHF
DNA: TGTGCCAGTAGAGGACAGGGGGCAAGGAAGCCCCAGCATTTT

size: .
J: TRBJ2-1
V: TRBV13
D: .
CDR3: CASSLGPAVSYNEQFF
DNA: TGTGCCAGCAGCTTAGGGCCGGCGGTCTCCTACAATGAGCAGTTCTTC

size: .
J: TRBJ2-7
V: TRBV5-1
D: TRBD2
CDR3: CASSAGLAYEQYF
DNA: TGCGCCAGCAGTGCTGGACTAGCCTACGAGCAGTACTTC

size: once
J: TRBJ2-1
V: TRBV9
D: .
CDR3: CASSEGLVNNEQFF
DNA: TGTGCCAGCAGCGAGGGACTCGTCAACAATGAGCAGTTCTTC

size: .
J: TRBJ2-3
V: TRBV2
D: TRBD1
CDR3: CASAGQGEHF
DNA: TGTGCCAGCGCGGGACAGGGAGAGCATTTT

size: .
J: TRBJ1-1
V: TRBV19
D: .
CDR3: CASSIIQEMNTEAFF
DNA: TGTGCCAGTAGTATCATCCAGGAGATGAACACTGAAGCTTTCTTT

size: once
J: TRBJ2-3
V: TRBV18
D: TRBD2
CDR3: CASSPPSGRGLGSTDTQYF
DNA: TGTGCCAGCTCACCACCTAGCGGGAGGGGATTGGGCAGCACAGATACGCAGTATTTT

size: .
J: TRBJ2-7
V: TRBV2
D: TRBD1
CDR3: CASRGTESYEQYF
DNA: TGTGCCAGCAGGGGGACAGAATCCTACGAGCAGTACTTC

size: .
J: TRBJ2-7
V: TRBV7-9
D: .
CDR3: CASSVGGHWAEQYF
DNA: TGTGCCAGCAGCGTCGGGGGCCATTGGGCCGAGCAGTACTTC

size: .
J: TRBJ1-2
V: TRBV13
D: TRBD1
CDR3: CASSLDRGLDGYTF
DNA: TGTGCCAGCAGCCTGGACAGGGGGCTGGATGGCTACACCTTC

size: .
J: TRBJ2-5
V: TRBV29-1
D: .
CDR3: CSVEDIATASQETQYF
DNA: TGCAGCGTTGAAGATATCGCGACCGCCAGCCAAGAGACCCAGTACTTC

size: .
J: TRBJ1-5
V: TRBV28
D: .
CDR3: CASSFFRGREPQHF
DNA: TGTGCCAGCAGTTTTTTTAGGGGCAGAGAACCCCAGCATTTT

size: .
J: TRBJ2-7
V: TRBV5-6
D: .
CDR3: CASSSGVDEQYF
DNA: TGTGCCAGCAGCTCAGGGGTCGACGAGCAGTACTTC

size: .
J: TRBJ2-5
V: TRBV19
D: .
CDR3: CASSIAGIPETQYF
DNA: TGTGCCAGTAGTATCGCAGGCATCCCAGAGACCCAGTACTTC

size: .
J: TRBJ2-1
V: TRBV6-5
D: .
CDR3: CASSSSGPHNEQFF
DNA: TGTGCCAGCAGTTCGTCGGGACCCCACAATGAGCAGTTCTTC

size: .
J: TRBJ1-1
V: TRBV30
D: TRBD1
CDR3: CAWSVRDRTLNTEAFF
DNA: TGTGCCTGGAGTGTCCGGGACAGGACACTGAACACTGAAGCTTTCTTT

size: once
J: TRBJ2-7
V: TRBV11-2
D: .
CDR3: CASSLGGSGAYEQYF
DNA: TGTGCCAGCAGCTTGGGCGGGTCGGGGGCCTACGAGCAGTACTTC

size: .
J: TRBJ2-1
V: TRBV27
D: .
CDR3: CASSLSPGASSYNEQFF
DNA: TGTGCCAGCAGTTTATCCCCGGGTGCGAGCTCCTACAATGAGCAGTTCTTC

size: .
J: TRBJ2-1
V: TRBV19
D: TRBD2
CDR3: CASSITSGRYNEQFF
DNA: TGTGCCAGTAGTATTACTAGCGGGAGGTACAATGAGCAGTTCTTC

size: once
J: TRBJ2-2
V: TRBV5-1
D: TRBD1
CDR3: CASRDRVENTGELFF
DNA: TGCGCCAGCAGAGACAGGGTGGAAAACACCGGGGAGCTGTTTTTT

size: few
J: TRBJ1-1
V: TRBV30
D: .
CDR3: CAWSVTVNTEAFF
DNA: TGTGCCTGGAGTGTCACGGTGAACACTGAAGCTTTCTTT

size: .
J: TRBJ2-7
V: TRBV7-9
D: .
CDR3: CASSPGHEQYF
DNA: TGTGCCAGCAGCCCTGGTCACGAGCAGTACTTC

size: .
J: TRBJ1-5
V: TRBV9
D: .
CDR3: CASSVVASRLNQPQHF
DNA: TGTGCCAGCAGCGTAGTCGCCTCGAGGTTAAATCAGCCCCAGCATTTT

size: .
J: TRBJ2-2
V: TRBV19
D: .
CDR3: CASSMSGELFF
DNA: TGTGCCAGTAGTATGTCCGGGGAGCTGTTTTTT

size: .
J: TRBJ1-4
V: TRBV7-9
D: TRBD1
CDR3: CASSRTGTNEKLFF
DNA: TGTGCCAGCAGCCGGACAGGGACCAATGAAAAACTGTTTTTT

size: .
J: TRBJ2-1
V: TRBV4-3
D: .
CDR3: CASSLSRRGEQFF
DNA: TGCGCCAGCAGCCTGTCGCGGAGGGGCGAACAGTTCTTC

size: .
J: TRBJ2-4
V: TRBV29-1
D: TRBD1
CDR3: CSVDQGQGVPGSIQYF
DNA: TGCAGCGTTGACCAGGGACAGGGGGTCCCAGGCAGCATTCAGTACTTC

size: .
J: TRBJ2-5
V: TRBV13
D: .
CDR3: CASSARGVLETQYF
DNA: TGTGCCAGCAGCGCGAGAGGGGTTTTAGAGACCCAGTACTTC

size: .
J: TRBJ2-7
V: TRBV23-1
D: .
CDR3: CASSHVWYSYEQYF
DNA: TGCGCCAGCAGTCACGTCTGGTACTCCTACGAGCAGTACTTC

size: .
J: TRBJ2-3
V: TRBV7-3
D: .
CDR3: CASSLSPSASDTQYF
DNA: TGTGCCAGCAGCTTATCCCCTAGCGCCTCAGATACGCAGTATTTT